This T cell receptor (beta chain) was identified during a study of T cells expressing NK-cell markers. As for the study in general: Researchers got TCR beta repertoires out of sorted CD3+CD56+NKG2C+, CD3+CD56+NKG2C- and CD3+CD56-NKG2C+ T cells.

TCRdb re-called the 5' RACE reads; one entry per CDR3 protein, DNA not given. The repertoire table contains 3,000 to 3,500 distinct CDR3 sequences. This CDR3 contains 18 residues. CDR1 and CDR2 (germline): MGHDK, SYGVNS. Sequencing input: blood T cells: a sorted CD56 or NKG2C T cell subset, CD4+ or CD8+ T cells, or bulk PBMC T cells (not recorded which). The sequence derives from a woman under 30 in good health. The V gene is TRBV25-1, the J gene TRBJ2-1; TCRdb picks TRBD2, but there is no DNA to check that call. The CDR3 sequence: CATKNWASGRVGYNEQFF.